This T cell receptor beta chain was identified in a study of CD8 T cells in ankylosing spondylitis. General study findings and limits: Blood of patients with ankylosing spondylitis appeared to be characterized by a TCR beta motif of about 8 highly homologous variants.

This clonotype has a count of ten or more. Its specificity is not known. Libraries for TCR beta were made by quantitative 5'-RACE with molecular barcodes. One entry per CDR3 protein results from TCRdb running MiXCR on the 5' RACE reads. The repertoire has about 240,000 distinct CDR3 sequences, roughly 10% of them found once; the top ten carry roughly 6.8%. Trimming at V came to 0 bases and at J to 2 bases, leaving 5 bases not matched to a gene. The CDR3 is 17 amino acids. Per germline, CDR1 SGHRS and CDR2 YFSETQ. V gene TRBV5-1 combines with J gene TRBJ2-3, with TRBD2 matching over 11 bases. The specimen sequenced was blood, either unsorted or a sorted T cell fraction (not recorded which). The clonotype was recovered from a male donor with ankylosing spondylitis or in good health (not recorded which). CDR3 sequence reads: CASSLGLAGRPTDTQYF. The DNA of the CDR3 is TGCGCCAGCAGCTTGGGACTAGCGGGGAGACCCACAGATACGCAGTATTTT.